This entry lists 10 T cell receptor beta chains sequenced from one sample in a study of T cells in Graves' hyperthyroidism and ophthalmopathy. TCR beta CDR3 regions were amplified from RNA transcripts. HTBI primers drove first-round RT-PCR of the TCR CDR3. From the multiplex PCR reads, TCRdb called clonotypes with MiXCR, one entry per CDR3 protein. The repertoire holds around 600,000 distinct CDR3 sequences, approximately 15% seen once, with about 7% in the top ten. The sample taken for sequencing was blood. Receptors originate from a young woman with Graves' ophthalmopathy.

This clonotype was recorded many times. The CDR3, as DNA: TGTGCCAGCAGTTACTCCCGAGGACAGGGCTACGAGCAGTACTTC. It codes for CASSYSRGQGYEQYF. The chain is built from TRBV6-5 and TRBJ2-7; 8 positions match TRBD1. The germline V gene has CDR1 MNHEY and CDR2 SVGAGI. This CDR3 has 15 residues. The ends lost 0 bases at V and 3 bases at J; junction bases unmatched: 4.

This clonotype was counted ten times or more. This rearrangement joins TRBV11-3 to TRBJ2-5, with 7 bases matching TRBD1. The J segment lost 1 base and the V segment lost 5 bases, leaving 7 bases of the junction unmatched. Per the germline V gene, CDR1 is SGHNT and CDR2 is YENEEA. The CDR3 is 15 residues long. The CDR3 DNA sequence: TGTGCCAGCAGCCAGTGGGGGACAGTCCAAGAGACCCAGTACTTC. As protein: CASSQWGTVQETQYF.

The table lists this clonotype with a few counts. The chain joins TRBV6-1 to TRBJ2-2, with D possibly being TRBD1 (5 bases). Trimming removed 8 bases from V and 0 bases from J, with 19 bases in between. The CDR3 spans 17 residues. CDR1 MNHNS and CDR2 SASEGT come from the germline V gene. This CDR3 reads CASYEPSGQANTGELFF. The CDR3 region has the DNA TGTGCCAGCTACGAGCCGTCAGGGCAGGCGAACACCGGGGAGCTGTTTTTT.

As concerns this clonotype: A much larger clone sits a single nucleotide away, making a read error possible. V and J are TRBV6-1 and TRBJ1-1; 8 nucleotides align to TRBD1. CDR3 length: 14 amino acids. Germline values: CDR1 MNHNS, CDR2 SASEGT. The CDR3 DNA is TGTGCCAGCAGTCTCCAGACAGGGGACACTGAAGCTCTCTTT. Amino acid sequence: CASSLQTGDTEALF.

J is TRBJ2-7 and V is TRBV29-1; D tentatively reads TRBD1 or TRBD2 (7 bases each). The germline V gene encodes CDR1 SQVTM and CDR2 ANQGSEA. Trimming removed 4 bases from V and 2 bases from J, with 12 bases in between. This CDR3 contains 13 residues. Here the CDR3 DNA reads TGCAGCGTTGGGGAGGGGGCCCCCTACGAGCAGTACTTC. Its translation is CSVGEGAPYEQYF.

This clonotype was seen at least ten times. This rearrangement joins TRBV28 to TRBJ2-7; TRBD2 matches at 7 bases. Germline V gives CDR1 MDHEN, CDR2 SYDVKM. The CDR3 spans 17 residues. V was clipped by 1 base and J by 0 bases; unmatched bases: 9. The CDR3 DNA sequence: TGTGCCAGCAGTTTATCCTCTAGCGGCAAGAGCTCCTACGAGCAGTACTTC. This codes for CASSLSSSGKSSYEQYF.

This clonotype has a count of ten or more. This chain links TRBV20-1 with TRBJ2-6, with D unclear. Deletions cut 1 base from V and 3 bases from J, with 1 base between. Germline CDR1 is DFQATT and CDR2 is SNEGSKA (reference sequence). The CDR3 is 12 amino acids. The DNA of the CDR3 is TGCAGTGCTAGAGGTGGGGCCAACGTCCTGACTTTC. It yields the protein CSARGGANVLTF.

This chain links TRBV6-5 with TRBJ2-7, with a possible D match to TRBD1 (5 bases). V shed 0 bases and J shed 3 bases, with 15 bases lying between them. Germline loops: CDR1 MNHEY, CDR2 SVGAGI. The CDR3 has 16 amino acids. For the CDR3, the DNA is TGTGCCAGCAGTTACTCGTCGTACAGGTCGGGCTACGAGCAGTACTTC. Its translation: CASSYSSYRSGYEQYF.

The chain links TRBV4-1 to TRBJ2-6; the D gene is possibly TRBD2 (6 bases). The V end lost 3 bases, the J end lost 0 bases, and 6 bases lay between the germline ends. Per the germline V gene, CDR1 is MGHRA and CDR2 is YSYEKL. The CDR3 consists of 15 residues. CDR3 in DNA: TGCGCCAGCAGCCAGGGACTCTCTGGGGCCAACGTCCTGACTTTC. Translation: CASSQGLSGANVLTF.

This clonotype was seen only a few times. The CDR3 nucleotides are TGCGCCAGCAGCCAAGGGACAGGGGGCGCGAATGGCTACACCTTC. It codes for CASSQGTGGANGYTF. The rearrangement joins TRBV4-3 to TRBJ1-2; TRBD1 matches at 11 bases. The V gene's germline CDR1 is LGHNA and CDR2 YSLEER. The CDR3 has 15 amino acids. The V segment lost 1 base and the J segment 6 bases; nucleotides outside the gene matches: 4.